This T cell receptor (beta chain) stems from a study of PD-L1 blockade in urothelial cancer. Indicated time point: pretreatment peripheral blood. TCRdb's table, derived via immunoSEQ multiplex PCR, lists solely in-frame clones and lacks some. The sample has 35,000 to 45,000 clones; 80% to 90% are singletons. Germline V gene data show CDR1 as MDHEN and CDR2 as SYDVKM. The germline V and J ends were trimmed by 2 bases and 7 bases, with 9 bases remaining between them. There are 12 residues in the CDR3. The chain joins TRBV28 to TRBJ2-7; D possibly corresponds to TRBD2 (5 bases). The sequences come from PBMCs, collected around atezolizumab (anti-PD-L1) treatment. The source of this sequence is a man aged 55 to 70 with urothelial cancer. CDR3 protein: CASSLGEYEQYF. In DNA, the CDR3 is TGTGCCAGCAGTTTAGGGGAGTATGAGCAGTACTTC.